Listed below are T cell receptor beta chains from one sample, sequenced in a study of cytomegalovirus exposure and HLA in healthy donors. The repertoire was sequenced with immunoSEQ multiplex PCR; TCRdb's copy has only in-frame clones and lacks some. The table lists around 200,000 clones, around three quarters of them singletons. The sequencing input was PBMCs. These receptors all stem from a man in his forties in good health and CMV-seronegative. Both conserved end residues are part of each CDR3. D genes are given only for firm matches. Part of the rows lack a size; the others show once, few, many or a class for expanded clones.

TRBJ1-4,13,TRBV9,.,.,CASSVGENEKLFF,TGTGCCAGCAGCGTAGGAGAGAATGAAAAACTGTTTTTT
TRBJ2-7,17,TRBV4-2,TRBD1,once,CASSQDAAGQGAYEQYF,TGTGCCAGCAGCCAAGATGCGGCGGGACAGGGGGCCTACGAGCAGTACTTC
TRBJ1-5,17,TRBV6-4,.,.,CASSDEWAGNSNQPQHF,TGTGCCAGCAGTGACGAATGGGCAGGCAATAGCAATCAGCCCCAGCATTTT
TRBJ2-5,11,TRBV19,.,.,CASSTQETQYF,TGTGCCAGTAGTACTCAAGAGACCCAGTACTTC
TRBJ2-5,15,TRBV27,TRBD2,.,CASSTIAGGWETQYF,TGTGCCAGCAGTACAATAGCGGGGGGGTGGGAGACCCAGTACTTC
TRBJ2-2,16,TRBV18,.,.,CASSPSLRVDTGELFF,TGTGCCAGCTCACCAAGTCTCAGGGTGGACACCGGGGAGCTGTTTTTT
TRBJ1-2,15,TRBV21-1,.,.,CASSKVSLANYGYTF,TGTGCCAGCAGCAAAGTGAGTCTAGCTAACTATGGCTACACCTTC
TRBJ2-5,15,TRBV4-3,TRBD2,.,CASSQVSGVQETQYF,TGCGCCAGCAGCCAGGTCAGCGGGGTCCAAGAGACCCAGTACTTC
TRBJ1-4,17,TRBV18,TRBD1,.,CASSLSQPGQGNEKLFF,TGTGCCAGCTCACTCAGCCAACCGGGACAGGGGAATGAAAAACTGTTTTTT
TRBJ2-5,15,TRBV9,.,.,CASTPPSETKETQYF,TGTGCCAGCACCCCCCCCTCCGAGACAAAAGAGACCCAGTACTTC
TRBJ2-1,15,TRBV11-1,.,.,CASSFSGQTNNEQFF,TGTGCCAGCAGCTTCAGTGGACAGACTAACAATGAGCAGTTCTTC
TRBJ1-5,16,TRBV7-9,.,.,CSSSSLTRENDQPQHF,TGTTCCAGCAGCTCCCTAACGAGGGAGAATGATCAGCCCCAGCATTTT
TRBJ1-1,12,TRBV29-1,.,.,CSVEELGTEAFF,TGCAGCGTTGAGGAGTTAGGCACTGAAGCTTTCTTT
TRBJ2-7,14,TRBV7-9,.,.,CASSPRESPYEQYF,TGTGCCAGCAGCCCCCGGGAGTCGCCCTACGAGCAGTACTTC
TRBJ1-1,14,TRBV4-2,.,.,CASSHETGNTEAFF,TGTGCCAGCAGCCACGAGACAGGGAACACTGAAGCTTTCTTT
TRBJ2-7,14,TRBV6-5,TRBD1,.,CASSSGTGTYEQYF,TGTGCCAGCAGTTCAGGGACAGGAACCTACGAGCAGTACTTC
TRBJ1-1,13,TRBV27,.,.,CASSPWGGPEAFF,TGTGCCAGCAGTCCGTGGGGGGGCCCTGAAGCTTTCTTT
TRBJ2-7,13,TRBV29-1,TRBD1,.,CSVQTGGVYEQYF,TGCAGCGTGCAAACAGGGGGCGTATACGAGCAGTACTTC
TRBJ1-6,14,TRBV5-6,.,few,CASSSRGHNSPLHF,TGTGCCAGCAGTTCCCGGGGTCATAATTCACCCCTCCACTTT
TRBJ1-1,15,TRBV7-2,.,once,CASSLWAPMNTEAFF,TGTGCCAGCAGCTTGTGGGCCCCTATGAACACTGAAGCTTTCTTT
TRBJ2-5,11,TRBV20-1,.,.,CSVPRQETQYF,TGCAGTGTTCCCCGCCAAGAGACCCAGTACTTC
TRBJ1-4,15,TRBV19,.,.,CASSIEGRPNEKLFF,TGTGCCAGTAGTATAGAGGGGCGGCCTAATGAAAAACTGTTTTTT
TRBJ2-1,14,TRBV27,.,.,CASSKDIPGNEQFF,TGTGCCAGCAGTAAGGACATCCCGGGCAATGAGCAGTTCTTC
TRBJ1-1,14,TRBV6-5,.,.,CASSFPGRGTEAFF,TGTGCCAGCAGTTTCCCCGGGCGCGGGACTGAAGCTTTCTTT
TRBJ2-7,14,TRBV6-5,.,.,CASSYDKISYEQYF,TGTGCCAGCAGTTACGACAAAATTTCCTACGAGCAGTACTTC
TRBJ1-5,17,TRBV18,.,.,CASSPRTATNSNQPQHF,TGTGCCAGCTCACCTAGGACAGCCACCAACTCTAATCAGCCCCAGCATTTT
TRBJ2-5,15,TRBV7-2,.,.,CASSLRTMAGETQYF,TGTGCCAGCAGCTTAAGGACCATGGCGGGAGAGACCCAGTACTTC
TRBJ1-1,12,TRBV21-1,.,.,CALRVWYTEAFF,TGTGCGCTACGCGTGTGGTACACTGAAGCTTTCTTT
TRBJ2-2,13,TRBV6-1,.,.,CASSATWTGELFF,TGTGCCAGCAGTGCTACGTGGACCGGGGAGCTGTTTTTT